This T cell receptor beta chain originates from a study of CD8+ T cells in alopecia areata. Study results and caveats: The study also sequences resident alphabeta T cells of normal skin in scalp samples. Affected scalp, especially in alopecia totalis/universalis, had a higher clonality than normal scalp did. Shared TCR sequences were less clear between patients than in mice, possibly partly from HLA diversity.

Deletions cut 0 bases from V and 1 base from J, with 9 bases between. The CDR3 totals 15 residues. The germline V gene encodes CDR1 MNHEY and CDR2 SVGAGI. Extracted RNA was reverse transcribed into cDNA, the sequencing template. The repertoire was sequenced with immunoSEQ multiplex PCR; TCRdb's copy has only in-frame clones and lacks some. The sample contains around 190,000 clones, about 56% of which appear only once. Worth noting for this clone: Its antigen is not known.

Sorted populations comprised CD4+ and CD8+ T cells obtained from PBMCs. This sequence was found in a human donor in good health. Sequenced sample: CD8+ T cells sorted from blood. This chain links TRBV6-5 with TRBJ1-1, with no clear D. CDR3 protein: CASSYSSRANTEAFF. DNA for the CDR3: TGTGCCAGCAGTTACTCGAGCAGAGCGAACACTGAAGCTTTCTTT.